The T cell receptor (beta chain) described here comes from a study of shared clonotypes between healthy human individuals. The wider study: CD4 naive and memory got three plates each, CD8 naive two, CD8 memory one.

Generated by immunoSEQ multiplex PCR, the TCRdb table keeps only in-frame clones and is missing some. The data hold millions of clones, with about 95% observed a single time. V was trimmed by 2 bases and J by 6 bases, leaving 20 bases between them. The CDR3 has 16 residues. CDR1 is LGHNT, CDR2 FRNRAP, per germline. This clonotype was sampled from a man between 18 and 35 years old in good health. The chain recombines TRBV12-5 with TRBJ2-7; D is possibly TRBD2 (6 bases). The sample was naive CD4+ T cells sorted from blood. The subset denotes: CD45RA+ positively selected. The CDR3 sequence: CASGLLQGLSYSEQYF. In nucleotides, the CDR3 is TGTGCTAGTGGTTTGCTCCAGGGACTTTCCTACTCCGAGCAGTACTTC.